The TCR beta chain under discussion was sequenced for a study of T cell responses to AZD1222 COVID-19 vaccine listed by TCRdb under 2021. Study-wide context: AZD1222 recipients whose second dose came at about 4 weeks and those whose second dose came at about 12 weeks were combined into one group, since spike-specific TCR depth and breadth did not differ between the two schedules. A total of 233 trial participants underwent TCR sequencing, of whom 207 received two doses of AZD1222 and 26 received two doses of the MenACWY control vaccine. Trial participants were enrolled by age into subgroups of 18-55, 56-69 and 70-plus years, and roughly 150, 30 and 60 TCR-sequenced participants, respectively, were included in these subgroups. What the authors observed across the whole study: The whole spike protein was spanned by vaccine-associated CD4 TCRs, and dominant responses were seen in regions 160-218 and 743-854. Because no samples from the day 14 peak response were available, repertoires could be characterized only after the peak T cell response. The 56-69-year group was small, and its depth increase did not reach significance, likely because of low power. Conclusions about previously exposed vaccinees are limited because only a handful of AZD1222 recipients were SARS-CoV-2 seropositive at baseline. Reportedly, close to half of the unique spike-specific TCRs recognized epitopes lying outside the regions that are mutated in the B.1.351 and B.1.1.7 variants. Participants were mostly white British, with more females than males. The authors suggested clonal diversity may have been underestimated. After two AZD1222 doses, both the breadth and the depth of spike-specific TCRs were significantly higher than at day 0 and than in MenACWY recipients.

The CDR3 regions of human TCRbeta chains were analyzed by immunosequencing. In the authors' own workflow: Repertoire TCRs were checked for matches against a reference library of SARS-CoV-2-specific TCRs that had been generated using the MIRA antigen-specificity platform. Breadth meant the fraction of unique TCRs that were SARS-CoV-2-associated, whereas depth meant the fraction of total T cells that were SARS-CoV-2-associated. Using the MIRA data, every spike-specific TCR was mapped to the spike region that the TCR reacted to and assigned to either a CD4 or a CD8 class. Log10-transformed breadth and depth values were compared by one-way ANOVA with Sidak's multiple comparisons tests. TCRdb stores this immuneACCESS table with in-frame sequences only. Part of the clones is absent; in the studies checked, under half of the shortfall reflects unresolved V genes, and no reason is known for the rest. The DNA gave D and trimming, while V, J and clone size come from that table. For this sample there are more than 100,000 clones; about nine tenths appear just once. More than 13% of the sample goes to the ten largest clones.

The label giving this sample's time point can be read as: baseline before first vaccination. Vaccinee samples were obtained from the UK trials COV001 and COV002, which included a single-blind randomized controlled phase 2/3 trial of AZD1222 (ChAdOx1 nCoV-19) in healthy adults. For TCRbeta chain sequencing, PBMC samples from trial participants were taken at day 0 and at day 28 after the second dose. The CDR3, from cysteine to phenylalanine, totals 14 residues. Only the CDR3 portion is preserved as DNA: 42 bases, with reading frame beginning at the first base. The germline V gene encodes CDR1 MGHRA and CDR2 YSYEKL. Trimming takes 1 base from V and 3 bases from J, and the germline ends sit 10 bases apart. As to this clone: It lacks a known antigen. No much larger clone exists at a distance of one base, and base qualities are not known.

The material was peripheral blood, obtained on day 0 of AZD1222 vaccination. The chain links TRBV4-1 with TRBJ2-7; matching of 5 bases hints at TRBD2 as the D gene. This clonotype was sampled from an adult in good health. The sequenced DNA is TGCGCCAGCAGCCAAGGTTTGAGGGACTACGAGCAGTACTTC. Translated, this gives CASSQGLRDYEQYF.